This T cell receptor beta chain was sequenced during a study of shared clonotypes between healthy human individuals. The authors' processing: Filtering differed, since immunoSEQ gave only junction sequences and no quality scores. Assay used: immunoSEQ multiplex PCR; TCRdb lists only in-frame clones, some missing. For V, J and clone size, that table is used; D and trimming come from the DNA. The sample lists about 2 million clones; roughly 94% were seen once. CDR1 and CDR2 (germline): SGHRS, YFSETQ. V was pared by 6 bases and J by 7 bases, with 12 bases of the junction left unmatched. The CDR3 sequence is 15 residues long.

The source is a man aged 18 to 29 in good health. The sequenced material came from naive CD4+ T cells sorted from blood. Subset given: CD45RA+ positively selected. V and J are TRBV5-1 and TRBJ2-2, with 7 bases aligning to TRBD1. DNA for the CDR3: TGCGCCAGCACCTTAGGCCAGGGGGATATCGGGGAGCTGTTTTTT. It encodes CASTLGQGDIGELFF.